Listed here are 2 T cell receptor beta chains from one sample, sequenced in a study of shared clonotypes between healthy human individuals. Profiled with immunoSEQ multiplex PCR; TCRdb holds only in-frame clones, not every one. The sample carries roughly 1 million clones, more than 65% recorded once. Sequencing used memory CD4+ T cells sorted from blood. Subset indicated: CD45RA-negative fraction. The origin of the receptors is a young man in good health.

The CDR3 DNA sequence: TGTGCCAGTAGTAGAGCGACTAGCCAGAACACCGGGGAGCTGTTTTTT. Protein sequence: CASSRATSQNTGELFF. The chain carries TRBV19 and TRBJ2-2; 7 positions match TRBD2. CDR3 size: 16 residues. V lost 4 bases, J lost 1 base, and 6 bases stayed unmatched. Germline V lookup: CDR1 LNHDA, CDR2 SQIVND (reference sequence).

The chain has TRBV2 and TRBJ2-7; 7 nucleotides agree with TRBD1. Germline CDR1 reads SNHLY; CDR2 reads FYNNEI. CDR3 size: 14 residues. Trimming at V came to 5 bases and at J to 0 bases, leaving 4 bases not matched to a gene. CDR3 nucleotide sequence: TGTGCCAGCAGTCCGGGACAGAACTCCTACGAGCAGTACTTC. Amino acids: CASSPGQNSYEQYF.